One sample yielded the 21 T cell receptor beta chains listed below, sequenced in a study of blood T cell repertoires in COVID-19. The method was immunoSEQ multiplex PCR; TCRdb's version includes in-frame clones alone and lacks a portion of them. The data contain fewer than 200,000 clones, about 86% of them singletons. Sequenced sample: PBMCs or T cells enriched from blood (not recorded which). These receptors were taken from a woman aged 40 to 50 in a cohort exposed to, infected with or recovered from COVID-19 (not recorded which).

V is TRBV7-8 and J is TRBJ2-7; 8 positions agree with TRBD1. Looked up from germline, CDR1 is SGHVS and CDR2 is FQNEAQ. The J segment lost 0 bases and the V segment lost 6 bases, leaving 7 bases of the junction unmatched. The length of the CDR3 is 15 residues. The CDR3 region is CASRLSGGASYEQYF. CDR3 in DNA: TGTGCCAGCAGGTTATCAGGGGGCGCCTCCTACGAGCAGTACTTC.

The rearrangement uses TRBV7-9 and TRBJ2-2; TRBD1 aligns across 9 bases. Losses at the gene ends were 5 bases for V and 7 bases for J; bases not matched to a gene: 8. The germline CDR1 and CDR2 sequences are SEHNR and FQNEAQ (reference sequence). This CDR3 has 15 residues. The CDR3 nucleotides are TGTGCCAGCAGCGAGGGGGACAGGGAGCGCGGGGAGCTGTTTTTT. It codes for CASSEGDRERGELFF.

This chain connects TRBV11-2 to TRBJ2-3, with D possibly TRBD2 on 6 matching bases. Germline-derived CDR1 and CDR2 are SGHAT and FQNNGV. The CDR3 is 19 amino acids. Trimming cost V 2 bases and J 1 base, with 22 bases left between them. The CDR3 DNA follows: TGTGCCAGCAGCTTAAAAGTCGGGGCGGGAAAAGAGGGCACAGATACGCAGTATTTT. Residues: CASSLKVGAGKEGTDTQYF.

The chain uses TRBV24-1 and TRBJ1-2; tentatively, D is TRBD1 (5 bases). The CDR3 is made up of 9 amino acids. CDR1 is KGHDR, CDR2 SFDVKD, per germline. V was shortened by 9 bases and J by 8 bases, with 6 bases between the two germline ends. This chain's CDR3 is CATRGGYTF. CDR3 nucleotides: TGTGCCACCCGGGGGGGCTACACCTTC.

The V and J genes are TRBV11-2 and TRBJ2-1; 16 bases map to TRBD2. V gave up 5 bases and J gave up 7 bases; unmatched junction bases: 8. Looked up from germline, CDR1 is SGHAT and CDR2 is FQNNGV. CDR3 length equals 17 residues. The CDR3 loop is CASSQDGTSGRGNEQFF. The CDR3, as DNA: TGTGCCAGCAGCCAGGATGGGACTAGCGGGAGGGGAAATGAGCAGTTCTTC.

The chain couples TRBV4-2 to TRBJ1-5, with a possible D match to TRBD1 (5 bases). The germline V gene encodes CDR1 LGHNA and CDR2 YNFKEQ. Between the trimmed V and J ends, which lost 0 bases and 4 bases, there was a span of 10 bases. The CDR3 runs 15 residues. The CDR3 sequence is CASSQDQGANQPQHF. The CDR3 nucleotides are TGTGCCAGCAGCCAAGATCAAGGGGCGAATCAGCCCCAGCATTTT.

The rearrangement uses TRBV4-1 and TRBJ1-6; D gene ambiguous. There are 17 residues in the CDR3. The ends were cut back, 0 bases at V and 2 bases at J, with 11 bases in the middle. Looked up from germline, CDR1 is MGHRA and CDR2 is YSYEKL. CDR3 in DNA: TGCGCCAGCAGCCAAGAGCGGCCCGGGACCTATAATTCACCCCTCCACTTT. The encoded protein is CASSQERPGTYNSPLHF.

This clone was counted between two and nine times. The V and J genes are TRBV9 and TRBJ2-7, with a tentative D call TRBD2 (6 bases). The CDR3 has 15 amino acids. Between the trimmed V and J ends, which lost 0 bases and 4 bases, there was a span of 14 bases. Germline assignment: CDR1 SGDLS and CDR2 YYNGEE. The CDR3 here is CASSVEPSVGYEQYF. CDR3 in DNA: TGTGCCAGCAGCGTAGAGCCTAGCGTTGGGTACGAGCAGTACTTC.

This clone appeared once. V and J are TRBV23-1 and TRBJ1-1; D is uncertain. TRBV23-1 is known as an ORF, though its function is uncertain. The length of the CDR3 is 17 residues. Trimming removed 1 base at V and 0 bases at J, with 15 bases between. CDR3 in DNA: TGCGCCAGCAGTCAATGGCCGAAGCCGGGGTTGAACACTGAAGCTTTCTTT. Amino acids: CASSQWPKPGLNTEAFF.

The CDR3 coding sequence is TGTGCCATCAGTGACGGACCTCGGGGTGAAAAACTGTTTTTT. Translating gives CAISDGPRGEKLFF. This chain links TRBV10-3 with TRBJ1-4; D remains ambiguous. There are 14 residues in the CDR3. V gave up 3 bases and J gave up 7 bases, with 12 bases separating them. CDR1 and CDR2 from the germline V gene are ENHRY and SYGVKD.

V usage is TRBV11-2 and J usage is TRBJ1-2; 8 bases fit TRBD1. The CDR3 consists of 15 residues. Per the germline V gene, CDR1 is SGHAT and CDR2 is FQNNGV. V lost 3 bases to trimming and J lost 5 bases; unmatched junction nucleotides: 8. This CDR3 is CASSFRIDRGYGYTF. CDR3 in DNA: TGTGCCAGCAGCTTCCGCATAGACAGGGGTTATGGCTACACCTTC. The variable domain in full, completed from reference TRBV11-2 and TRBJ1-2, reads EAGVAQSPRYKIIEKRQSVAFWCNPISGHATLYWYQQILGQGPKLLIQFQNNGVVDDSQLPKDRFSAERLKGVDSTLKIQPAKLEDSAVYLCASSFRIDRGYGYTFGSGTRLTVV.

J is TRBJ1-1 and V is TRBV10-3; 7 positions match TRBD1. This CDR3 contains 14 residues. Germline V gives CDR1 ENHRY, CDR2 SYGVKD. Trimming removed 5 bases from V and 5 bases from J; junction bases left unmatched: 8. The CDR3 DNA reads TGTGCCATCAGTCTCGACAGGGCAAGGACTGAAGCTTTCTTT. It yields the protein CAISLDRARTEAFF.

The V call is TRBV10-3, the J call TRBJ1-1; TRBD1 matches 8 bases. CDR3 length: 16 amino acids. CDR1 ENHRY and CDR2 SYGVKD come from the germline V gene. The ends lost 3 bases at V and 3 bases at J; junction bases unmatched: 9. CDR3 coding DNA: TGTGCCATCAGTGACCTTGCCAGGGGGCCAGACACTGAAGCTTTCTTT. Translating gives CAISDLARGPDTEAFF.

The CDR3 region has the DNA TGTGCCAGCAGCACCGGACAGGGGAGGCCCTACGAGCAGTACTTC. This encodes CASSTGQGRPYEQYF. V usage is TRBV5-8 and J usage is TRBJ2-7; 9 positions match TRBD1. V dropped 4 bases and J dropped 2; count of bases not matched to a gene: 7. CDR1 is SGHTS and CDR2 is YDEGEE in the germline V gene. This CDR3 comprises 15 residues.

The chain is built from TRBV7-9 and TRBJ2-1; 10 nucleotides agree with TRBD2. The germline CDR1 and CDR2 sequences are SEHNR and FQNEAQ (reference sequence). V lost 2 bases, J lost 8 bases, and 6 bases stayed unmatched. The CDR3 is made up of 15 amino acids. The CDR3 coding sequence is TGTGCCAGCAGCTTAACTAGCGGGACGGGCGATGAGCAGTTCTTC. This codes for CASSLTSGTGDEQFF. The whole variable domain, remainder taken from reference TRBV7-9 and TRBJ2-1, is DTGVSQNPRHKITKRGQNVTFRCDPISEHNRLYWYRQTLGQGPEFLTYFQNEAQLEKSRLLSDRFSAERPKGSFSTLEIQRTEQGDSAMYLCASSLTSGTGDEQFFGPGTRLTVL.

The chain uses TRBV5-5 and TRBJ1-4; TRBD1 aligns across 8 bases. The CDR3 contains 16 residues. V shed 4 bases, J shed 6 bases, and the junction held 11 bases outside the gene matches. Germline CDR1 is SGHKS and CDR2 is YYEKEE (reference sequence). CDR3 DNA: TGTGCCAGCAGCCCCTGGACAGGGACCCACCATGAAAAACTGTTTTTT. Its protein is CASSPWTGTHHEKLFF.

This clone has a count of ten or more. This chain links TRBV2 with TRBJ2-7, with 7 nucleotides matching TRBD1. V shed 8 bases, J shed 0 bases, and the junction held 7 bases outside the gene matches. The CDR3 consists of 14 residues. Germline loops: CDR1 SNHLY, CDR2 FYNNEI. This CDR3 is CASLDRPSSYEQYF. Here the CDR3 DNA reads TGTGCCAGCCTGGACAGGCCGAGCTCCTACGAGCAGTACTTC.

This sequence joins TRBV28 and TRBJ1-2, with TRBD1 matching over 9 bases. Trimming took 8 bases from V and 5 from J; bases not matched to a gene: 9. This CDR3 is built from 14 residues. Germline lookup yields CDR1 MDHEN and CDR2 SYDVKM. The CDR3 sequence is CASGIQGATYGYTF. The CDR3 nucleotides read TGTGCCAGCGGGATACAGGGGGCTACGTATGGCTACACCTTC.

The rearrangement uses TRBV3-1 (or the pseudogene TRBV3-2) and TRBJ1-1; perhaps TRBD1 as D (5 bases). Trimming removed 4 bases at V and 4 bases at J, with 10 bases between. Germline V lookup: CDR1 LGHDT, CDR2 YNNKEL (reference sequence). CDR3 size: 13 residues. CDR3 nucleotide sequence: TGTGCCAGCAGCCCGGGACTCTTCACTGAAGCTTTCTTT. This gives the protein CASSPGLFTEAFF.

This rearrangement joins TRBV5-6 to TRBJ2-1, with 9 nucleotides matching TRBD1. The CDR3 consists of 14 residues. Per the germline V gene, CDR1 is SGHDT and CDR2 is YYEEEE. V trimming: 4 bases; J trimming: 4 bases; junction bases outside the gene matches: 3. CDR3 sequence reads: CASSLGTGYNEQFF. CDR3 sequence (DNA): TGTGCCAGCAGCCTGGGGACAGGGTACAATGAGCAGTTCTTC. Variable domain in full (rest from reference TRBV5-6 and TRBJ2-1): DAGVTQSPTHLIKTRGQQVTLRCSPKSGHDTVSWYQQALGQGPQFIFQYYEEEERQRGNFPDRFSGHQFPNYSSELNVNALLLGDSALYLCASSLGTGYNEQFFGPGTRLTVL.

CDR3 sequence reads: CASSFGPRETGDQPQHF. The CDR3 DNA follows: TGTGCCAGCAGCTTCGGACCCAGGGAGACAGGGGATCAGCCCCAGCATTTT. The chain carries TRBV13 and TRBJ1-5; 8 bases fit TRBD1. The CDR3 is made up of 17 amino acids. V lost 3 bases to trimming and J lost 5 bases; unmatched junction nucleotides: 12. CDR1 PRHDT and CDR2 FYEKMQ come from the germline V gene (reference sequence).